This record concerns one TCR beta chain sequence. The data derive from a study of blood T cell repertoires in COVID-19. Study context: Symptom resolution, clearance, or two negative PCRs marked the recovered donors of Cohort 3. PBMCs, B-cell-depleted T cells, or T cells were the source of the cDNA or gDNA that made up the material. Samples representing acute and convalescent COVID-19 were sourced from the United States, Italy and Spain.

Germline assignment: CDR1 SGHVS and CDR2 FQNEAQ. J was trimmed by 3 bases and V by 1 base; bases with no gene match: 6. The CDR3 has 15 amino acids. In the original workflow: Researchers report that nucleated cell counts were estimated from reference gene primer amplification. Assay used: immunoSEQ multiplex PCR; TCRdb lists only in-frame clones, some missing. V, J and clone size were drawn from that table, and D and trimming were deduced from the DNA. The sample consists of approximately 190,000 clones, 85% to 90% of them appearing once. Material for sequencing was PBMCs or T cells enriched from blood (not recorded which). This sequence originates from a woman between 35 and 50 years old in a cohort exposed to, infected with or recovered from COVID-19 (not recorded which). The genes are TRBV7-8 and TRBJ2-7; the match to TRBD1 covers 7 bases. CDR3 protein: CASSLEDREIYEQYF. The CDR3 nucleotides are TGTGCCAGCAGCTTAGAAGACAGGGAGATCTACGAGCAGTACTTC.